This T cell receptor gamma chain was obtained from a study of human gamma delta and Vdelta1 T cells (dated by TCRdb to between 2018 and 2020). Describing the broader study: Delta One T cells, Vd1+ gamma-delta T cells, were investigated in the study as cytotoxic effectors against acute myeloid leukemia.

CDR1 and CDR2 are drawn from the germline V gene: VENAVY, YDSYNSRV. The CDR3 runs 15 amino acids, cysteine and phenylalanine included. The kept DNA is CDR3 alone, 45 bases in frame from the first base. The library was obtained by PCR. Sequenced using an Illumina MiSeq. With CATT, TCRdb called clones again from the public reads; duplicate DNA rows were later joined. This sample gives 850 to 1,000 gamma-chain clones in total; more than 3.5% of them show up just once. The ten top clones hold less than 75% of the sample. This clone has just a few counts. Its antigen has not been determined. The TCRdb protein comes from a much larger clone and disagrees with this DNA's translation at residue 4, likely due to a read error; the protein given here is derived from the DNA.

The sequenced sample consisted of naive CD27+ Vdelta1 gamma-delta T cells from blood. The clonotype comes from a human donor in good health. The chain is made from TRGV8 and TRGJP1. The nucleotide sequence reads TGTGCCACCCGGGAGAATGTTTCCTACGGTTGGTTCAAGATATTT. This translates into CATRENVSYGWFKIF.